This record looks at one TCR beta chain sequence and its context. Its antigen is unknown. J lost 4 bases, V lost 5 bases, and 3 bases had no gene match. The length of the CDR3 is 15 residues. Per germline, CDR1 MNHNS and CDR2 SASEGT. Profiling relied on immunoSEQ multiplex PCR, and the TCRdb table lists in-frame clones only, not all of them. The sample lists about 30,000 clones; 70% to 80% were seen once. This sample is part of a study of neoadjuvant nivolumab and ipilimumab in lung cancer. Study findings and constraints: A small number of samples were TCR sequenced. Resected tumors had greater TCR richness and clonality than uninvolved lung.

This chain joins TRBV6-1 and TRBJ2-2; 11 positions agree with TRBD1. Specimen: tumor tissue, collected after neoadjuvant nivolumab, alone or with ipilimumab, at or shortly before surgery. The TCR sequence derives from an adult with non-small cell lung cancer. The CDR3 here is CASSTGTGGTGELFF. Written as DNA, the CDR3 is TGTGCCAGCAGTACCGGGACAGGGGGCACCGGGGAGCTGTTTTTT.